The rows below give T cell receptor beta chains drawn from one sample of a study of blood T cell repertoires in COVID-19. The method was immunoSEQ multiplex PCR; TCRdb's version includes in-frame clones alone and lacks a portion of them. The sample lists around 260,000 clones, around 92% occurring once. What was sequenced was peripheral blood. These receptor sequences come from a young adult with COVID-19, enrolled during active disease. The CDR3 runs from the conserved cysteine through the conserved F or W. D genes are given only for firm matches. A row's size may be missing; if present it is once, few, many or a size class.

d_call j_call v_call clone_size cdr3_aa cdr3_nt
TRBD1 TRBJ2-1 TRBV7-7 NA CASSIGQGAAEQFF TGTGCTAGCAGCATTGGACAGGGGGCAGCTGAGCAGTTCTTC
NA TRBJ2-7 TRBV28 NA CASSLLSSYEQYF TGTGCCAGCAGCCTATTGAGCTCCTACGAGCAGTACTTC
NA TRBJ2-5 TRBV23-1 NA CASSQVVGATQYF TGCGCCAGCAGCCAAGTGGTGGGGGCGACCCAGTACTTC
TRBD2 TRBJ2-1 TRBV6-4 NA CASSGSPQKTSGAILFNEQFF TGTGCCAGCAGTGGCTCGCCCCAAAAGACTAGCGGGGCGATATTGTTCAATGAGCAGTTCTTC
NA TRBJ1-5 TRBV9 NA CASSGGDWTSPQHF TGTGCCAGCAGCGGAGGGGACTGGACTTCCCCCCAGCATTTT
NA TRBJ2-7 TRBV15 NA CATSRDPAVSYEQYF TGTGCCACCAGCAGAGATCCGGCGGTCTCCTACGAGCAGTACTTC
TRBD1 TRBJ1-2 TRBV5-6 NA CASSPGGPGYTF TGTGCCAGCAGCCCAGGGGGACCTGGCTACACCTTC
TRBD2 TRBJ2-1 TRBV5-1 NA CASSFPGLAIINEQFF TGCGCCAGCAGCTTCCCGGGACTAGCGATAATCAATGAGCAGTTCTTC
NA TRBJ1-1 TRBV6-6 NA CAIGGSRPEAFF TGTGCCATCGGAGGCTCGAGGCCTGAAGCTTTCTTT
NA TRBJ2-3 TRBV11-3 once CASSRFGADTQYF TGTGCCAGCAGTCGTTTTGGAGCAGATACGCAGTATTTT
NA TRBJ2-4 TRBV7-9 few CASSLDRLAKNIQYF TGTGCCAGCAGCTTAGACCGACTAGCCAAAAACATTCAGTACTTC
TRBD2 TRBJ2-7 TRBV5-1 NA CASSFGTSGYEQYF TGCGCCAGCAGCTTCGGGACTAGCGGCTACGAGCAGTACTTC
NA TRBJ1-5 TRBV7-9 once CASSYSQDQPQHF TGTGCCAGCAGTTACTCTCAGGATCAGCCCCAGCATTTT
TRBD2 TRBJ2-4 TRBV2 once CASNSERELAKNIQYF TGTGCCAGCAACTCGGAGCGGGAACTAGCCAAAAACATTCAGTACTTC
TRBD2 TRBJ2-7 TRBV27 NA CASSLAPSQAGGPGYEQYF TGTGCCAGCAGTTTGGCCCCCTCCCAAGCGGGAGGGCCGGGGTACGAGCAGTACTTC
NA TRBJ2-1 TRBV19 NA CASSYSSYNEQFF TGTGCCAGTAGTTACAGCTCCTACAATGAGCAGTTCTTC
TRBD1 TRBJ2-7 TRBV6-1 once CASSESGQATYEQYF TGTGCCAGCAGTGAATCGGGACAGGCCACCTACGAGCAGTACTTC
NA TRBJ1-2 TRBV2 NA CASSDFRSYGYTF TGTGCCAGCAGTGATTTCAGGTCCTATGGCTACACCTTC
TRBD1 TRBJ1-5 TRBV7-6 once CASSSTGSQPQHF TGTGCCAGCAGCTCGACAGGGAGCCAGCCCCAGCATTTT
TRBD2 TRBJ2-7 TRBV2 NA CASNPGEREYEQYF TGTGCCAGCAATCCGGGGGAGCGGGAGTACGAGCAGTACTTC
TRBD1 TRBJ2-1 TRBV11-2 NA CASSLVGQGSNEQFF TGTGCCAGCAGCTTAGTGGGACAGGGGTCCAATGAGCAGTTCTTC
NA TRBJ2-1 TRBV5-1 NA CASSGDSRMSFREQFF TGCGCCAGCAGCGGAGATTCTAGAATGTCCTTTAGGGAGCAGTTCTTC
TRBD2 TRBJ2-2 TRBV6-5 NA CASGRLAGNTGELFF TGTGCCAGTGGCCGACTAGCGGGGAACACCGGGGAGCTGTTTTTT
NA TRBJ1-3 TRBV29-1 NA CSVEDDLMEPGNTIYF TGCAGCGTTGAAGACGACCTCATGGAGCCCGGAAACACCATATATTTT
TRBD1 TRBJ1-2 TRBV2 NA CASSTTGNGYTF TGTGCCAGCAGTACGACAGGGAATGGCTACACCTTC
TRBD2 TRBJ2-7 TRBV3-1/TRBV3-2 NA CASSSRGLAGRYEQYF TGTGCCAGCAGCTCAAGGGGGCTAGCGGGAAGGTACGAGCAGTACTTC
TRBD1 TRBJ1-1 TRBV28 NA CASHRDRLMNTEAFF TGTGCCAGTCACCGGGACAGGCTCATGAACACTGAAGCTTTCTTT
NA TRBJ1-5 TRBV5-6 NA CASSLSGQPQHF TGTGCCAGCAGCTTGTCTGGCCAGCCCCAGCATTTT
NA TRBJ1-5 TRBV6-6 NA CASSGDSNQPQHF TGTGCCAGCAGCGGGGATAGCAATCAGCCCCAGCATTTT
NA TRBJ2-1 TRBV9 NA CASSTGVHNEQFF TGTGCCAGCAGCACTGGAGTACACAATGAGCAGTTCTTC
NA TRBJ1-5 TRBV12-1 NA CASSSTGVNQPQHF TGTGCCAGCAGCTCTACAGGGGTCAATCAGCCCCAGCATTTT
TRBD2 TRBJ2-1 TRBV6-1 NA CASSERAGGAYNEQFF TGTGCCAGCAGTGAAAGGGCGGGAGGGGCCTACAATGAGCAGTTCTTC
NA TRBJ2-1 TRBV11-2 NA CASSFGGGAEQFF TGTGCCAGCAGCTTTGGAGGCGGCGCTGAGCAGTTCTTC
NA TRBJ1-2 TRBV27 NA CASSLTGFGDYGYTF TGTGCCAGCAGTTTGACGGGATTCGGGGACTATGGCTACACCTTC
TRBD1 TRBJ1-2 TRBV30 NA CAWAPRTGGFGYTF TGTGCCTGGGCGCCCCGGACAGGGGGTTTCGGCTACACCTTC
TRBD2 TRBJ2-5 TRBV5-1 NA CASSLAGGETQYF TGCGCCAGCAGCTTGGCGGGAGGAGAGACCCAGTACTTC
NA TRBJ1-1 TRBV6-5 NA CASSYSMTANDHF TGTGCCAGCAGTTACTCCATGACAGCTAACGATCACTTT
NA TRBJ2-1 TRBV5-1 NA CANNLRELSSYNEQFF TGCGCCAACAACCTCCGGGAACTTAGCTCCTACAATGAGCAGTTCTTC
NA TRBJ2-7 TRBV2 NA CASSDGPGEQYF TGTGCCAGCAGTGACGGTCCTGGCGAGCAGTACTTC
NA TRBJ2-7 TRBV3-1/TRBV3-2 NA CASSQEGSSYEQYF TGTGCCAGCAGCCAAGAGGGCAGCTCCTACGAGCAGTACTTC